This is a list of T cell receptor beta chains from one sample in a study of beta chain features in type 1 diabetes. Repertoires were generated with immunoSEQ multiplex PCR, while TCRdb's copy carries only in-frame clones and drops some. The repertoire holds more than 300,000 clones, with roughly an eighth as singletons. The sequenced sample consisted of naive CD4+ T cells from blood. These receptors came from a man aged 18-30 years in good health. CDR3s include the opening cysteine and the closing phenylalanine or tryptophan. The D gene is left open where the match is weak. Clone size, where shown, is once, few, many, or a class for clones that have expanded.

>NA|TRBV5-4|NA|TRBJ2-3
TGTGCCAGCAGCTTTCGTCGAGCGATTAGCACAGATACGCAGTATTTT
CASSFRRAISTDTQYF
>NA|TRBV15|NA|TRBJ2-1
TGTGCCACCAGCAGAGATATGAGGAGATCCTACAATGAGCAGTTCTTC
CATSRDMRRSYNEQFF
>few|TRBV12-5|NA|TRBJ1-2
TGTGCTAGTGGTTCAGGCAGGCCGACCTATGGCTACACCTTC
CASGSGRPTYGYTF
>NA|TRBV14|NA|TRBJ2-1
TGTGCCAGCAGCCACAGGCTCTCCTACAATGAGCAGTTCTTC
CASSHRLSYNEQFF
>many|TRBV15|TRBD2|TRBJ2-2
TGTGCCACCAGCAGAGATTTGGCGGGGGTTAGGGAGCTGTTTTTT
CATSRDLAGVRELFF
>NA|TRBV29-1|NA|TRBJ2-7
TGCAGCGTTGTTGTGGCAACCTACGAGCAGTACTTC
CSVVVATYEQYF
>few|TRBV6-5|NA|TRBJ2-4
TGTGCCAGCAGCCCCCGGGACACCAAAAACATTCAGTACTTC
CASSPRDTKNIQYF
>few|TRBV6-6|NA|TRBJ2-7
TGTGCCAGCAGTTATGGGCCCCCGGGCAGGGGACACGAGCAGTACTTC
CASSYGPPGRGHEQYF
>NA|TRBV29-1|TRBD2|TRBJ2-3
TGCAGCGCCGTCCCCTGGCGGGGGGTACTACACACTAGCACAGATACGCAGTATTTT
CSAVPWRGVLHTSTDTQYF
>few|TRBV30|NA|TRBJ2-5
TGTGCCTGGAGTGTACTGAGGCCTGGGGCAGAGACCCAGTACTTC
CAWSVLRPGAETQYF
>few|TRBV7-9|NA|TRBJ2-2
TGTGCCAGCAGCTTACCACAGGGTTCCGGGGAGCTGTTTTTT
CASSLPQGSGELFF
>NA|TRBV5-1|TRBD2|TRBJ2-1
TGCGCCAGCAGCACCGGGACTAGCGGGGGGGCCAATGAGCAGTTCTTC
CASSTGTSGGANEQFF
>few|TRBV11-2|NA|TRBJ2-5
TGTGCCAGCAGCTTAGCCCGGGAGACCCAGTACTTC
CASSLARETQYF
>few|TRBV19|TRBD2|TRBJ2-3
TGTGCCAGTAGCCGGACTAGCGGGAGTCGAAATACGCAGTATTTT
CASSRTSGSRNTQYF
>NA|TRBV5-1|NA|TRBJ2-2
TGCGCCAGCTACAAATTCCCGGGGACGAACACCGGGGAGCTGTTTTTT
CASYKFPGTNTGELFF
>NA|TRBV5-1|NA|TRBJ2-2
TGCGCCAGCAGCTCCGACACCGGGGAGCTGTTTTTT
CASSSDTGELFF
>NA|TRBV6-1|NA|TRBJ2-7
TGTGCCAGCAGTGAAGGGCCAGGGCCCTACGAGCAGTACTTC
CASSEGPGPYEQYF
>few|TRBV25-1|NA|TRBJ1-4
TGTGCCACCAGCTGGGAGTACCCTAATGAAAAACTGTTTTTT
CATSWEYPNEKLFF
>few|TRBV7-2|NA|TRBJ2-5
TGTGCCAGCAGCTTAGTTGGGAGGGAGACCCAGTACTTC
CASSLVGRETQYF
>NA|TRBV28|NA|TRBJ1-4
TGTGCCAGCAGATACCGACAAACAACTAATGAAAAACTGTTTTTT
CASRYRQTTNEKLFF
>few|TRBV7-2|TRBD2|TRBJ2-3
TGTGCCAGCAGCTTAGGGGGAGCGGGACGCACAGATACGCAGTATTTT
CASSLGGAGRTDTQYF
>NA|TRBV29-1|TRBD1|TRBJ1-1
TGCAGCGTTGATTACAGGGGCGTTAATACTGAAGCTTTCTTT
CSVDYRGVNTEAFF